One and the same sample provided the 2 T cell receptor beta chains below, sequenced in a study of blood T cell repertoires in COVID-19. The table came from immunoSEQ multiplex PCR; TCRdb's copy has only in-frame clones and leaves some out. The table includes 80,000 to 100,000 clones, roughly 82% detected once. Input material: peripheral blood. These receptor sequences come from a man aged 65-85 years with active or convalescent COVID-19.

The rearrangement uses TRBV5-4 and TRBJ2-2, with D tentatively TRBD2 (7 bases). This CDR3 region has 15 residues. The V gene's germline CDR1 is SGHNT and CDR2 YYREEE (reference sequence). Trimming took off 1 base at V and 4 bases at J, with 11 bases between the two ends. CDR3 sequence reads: CASSLKAGATGELFF. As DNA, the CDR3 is TGTGCCAGCAGCTTGAAGGCGGGGGCCACCGGGGAGCTGTTTTTT.

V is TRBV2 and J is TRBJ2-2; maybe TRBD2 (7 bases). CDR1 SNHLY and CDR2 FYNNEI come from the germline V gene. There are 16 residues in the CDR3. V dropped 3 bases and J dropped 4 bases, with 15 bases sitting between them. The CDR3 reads CASSESGGAGTGELFF. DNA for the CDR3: TGTGCCAGCAGTGAGTCGGGGGGCGCGGGCACCGGGGAGCTGTTTTTT.